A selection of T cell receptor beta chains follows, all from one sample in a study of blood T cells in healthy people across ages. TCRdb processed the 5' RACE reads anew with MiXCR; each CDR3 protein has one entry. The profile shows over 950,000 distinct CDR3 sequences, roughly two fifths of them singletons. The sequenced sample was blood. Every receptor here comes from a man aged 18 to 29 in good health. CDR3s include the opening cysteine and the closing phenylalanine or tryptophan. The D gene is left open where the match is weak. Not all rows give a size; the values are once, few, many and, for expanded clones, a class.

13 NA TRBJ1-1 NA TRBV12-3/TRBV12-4 TGTGTCAGCACATTACTCCAGAACACTGAAGCTTTCTTT CVSTLLQNTEAFF
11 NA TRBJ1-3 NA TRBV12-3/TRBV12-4 TGTGCCAGCAGTTTAGGCCCGACCATATATTTT CASSLGPTIYF
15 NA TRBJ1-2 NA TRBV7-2 TGCGCCAGCAGCTTAGATTTCAGGGGTGACTATGGCTACACCTTC CASSLDFRGDYGYTF
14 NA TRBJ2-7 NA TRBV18 TGTGCCAGCTCACCACCATCCGGGTTTGCCGAGCAGTACTTC CASSPPSGFAEQYF
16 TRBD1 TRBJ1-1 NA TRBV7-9 TGTGCCAGCAGCGGGACAGGGCCCCAGAGGGACACTGAAGCTTTCTTT CASSGTGPQRDTEAFF
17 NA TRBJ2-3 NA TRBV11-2 TGTGCCAGCAGCTTAGTTGGGCAAATTATAGGCACAGATACGCAGTATTTT CASSLVGQIIGTDTQYF
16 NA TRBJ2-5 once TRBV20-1 TGCAGTGCTAACCAATTAGTGGAGTTTTCCTACAATGAGCAGTACTTC CSANQLVEFSYNEQYF
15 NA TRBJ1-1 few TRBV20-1 TGCAGTGCTAGCTACGGACAGATCATGAACACTGAAGCTTTCTTT CSASYGQIMNTEAFF
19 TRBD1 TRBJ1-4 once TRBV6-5 TGTGCCAGCAGTTACTCGGGGACAGGGGGCATGGCAACTAATGAAAAACTGTTTTTT CASSYSGTGGMATNEKLFF
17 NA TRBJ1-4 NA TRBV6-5 TGTGCCAGCAGTTACTCGGGCCAGGGGTTGAGGAATGAAAAACTGTTTTTT CASSYSGQGLRNEKLFF
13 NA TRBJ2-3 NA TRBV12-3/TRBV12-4 TGTGCCAGCAGTGACCCCCGGGAGGATACGCAGTATTTT CASSDPREDTQYF
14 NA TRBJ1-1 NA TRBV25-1 TGTGCCAGCAGTGAAAGGGGTAGCCCTGAGTCCGCTTTCTTT CASSERGSPESAFF
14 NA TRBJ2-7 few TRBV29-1 TGCAGCGTGTTGACAGGTGCCACCTCCTACGAGCAGTACTTC CSVLTGATSYEQYF
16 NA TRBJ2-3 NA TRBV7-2 TGTGCCAGCAGCTTAGCGACCGGGACAACCGCAGATACGCAGTATTTT CASSLATGTTADTQYF
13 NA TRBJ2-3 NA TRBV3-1 TGTGCCAGCAGCCAAGTCCCCACTGGCACGCAGTATTTT CASSQVPTGTQYF
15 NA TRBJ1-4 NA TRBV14 TGTGCCAGCAGCCGGACCTCGGGGGGTGGAGAAAAACTGTTTTTT CASSRTSGGGEKLFF
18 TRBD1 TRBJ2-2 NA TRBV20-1 TGCAGTGCTAGGGGGAAAAGACAGGGAACCCCGAACACCGGGGAGCTGTTTTTT CSARGKRQGTPNTGELFF
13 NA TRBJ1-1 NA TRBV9 TGTGCCAGCAGCGATACAGTTAACACTGAAGCTTTCTTT CASSDTVNTEAFF
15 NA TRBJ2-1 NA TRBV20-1 TGCAGTGTGTCCCCCGTCTTCCTGCGGTACAATGAGCAGTTCTTC CSVSPVFLRYNEQFF
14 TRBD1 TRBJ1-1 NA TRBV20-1 TGCAGTGCCCCTATTCGGACAGGGCCCACTGAAGCTTTCTTT CSAPIRTGPTEAFF